The rows below give T cell receptor beta chains drawn from one sample of a study of blood T cell repertoires in COVID-19. The method was immunoSEQ multiplex PCR; TCRdb's version includes in-frame clones alone and lacks a portion of them. The top ten clones hold about 2.2% of a sample with 210,000 or so clones, 85% to 90% of them seen once. The sample consisted of peripheral blood. These receptor sequences come from a woman between 50 and 59 years old with acute or convalescent COVID-19. Both conserved end residues are part of each CDR3. The order of the fields is V gene, D gene, clone size, J gene, CDR3 protein, CDR3 DNA. The D gene is left open where the match is weak. The size entry is marked missing in some rows and otherwise reads once, few, many or a size class.

v_call: TRBV7-3; d_call: TRBD1; clone_size: -; j_call: TRBJ2-3; cdr3_aa: CASSPGGPPTDTQYF; cdr3_nt: TGTGCCAGCAGCCCAGGGGGCCCCCCCACAGATACGCAGTATTTT
v_call: TRBV13; d_call: -; clone_size: once; j_call: TRBJ2-1; cdr3_aa: CASRNQYNEQFF; cdr3_nt: TGTGCCAGCAGGAATCAGTACAATGAGCAGTTCTTC
v_call: TRBV5-4; d_call: -; clone_size: -; j_call: TRBJ2-1; cdr3_aa: CASSLVRQANNEQFF; cdr3_nt: TGTGCCAGCAGCTTGGTACGACAGGCCAACAATGAGCAGTTCTTC
v_call: TRBV2; d_call: -; clone_size: -; j_call: TRBJ2-2; cdr3_aa: CASSEGPGTGELFF; cdr3_nt: TGTGCCAGCAGTGAGGGTCCGGGGACCGGGGAGCTGTTTTTT
v_call: TRBV7-2; d_call: -; clone_size: -; j_call: TRBJ2-3; cdr3_aa: CASSLAPGAIYTQYF; cdr3_nt: TGTGCCAGCAGCTTAGCCCCAGGGGCTATTTATACGCAGTATTTT
v_call: TRBV12-3/TRBV12-4; d_call: -; clone_size: -; j_call: TRBJ1-2; cdr3_aa: CASSDRGEDGYTF; cdr3_nt: TGTGCCAGCAGCGATCGGGGGGAGGATGGCTACACCTTC
v_call: TRBV18; d_call: TRBD1; clone_size: -; j_call: TRBJ2-5; cdr3_aa: CASSPGTGGKETQYF; cdr3_nt: TGTGCCAGCTCACCCGGGACAGGGGGTAAGGAGACCCAGTACTTC
v_call: TRBV9; d_call: -; clone_size: -; j_call: TRBJ1-2; cdr3_aa: CASSVDGQNYGYTF; cdr3_nt: TGTGCCAGCAGCGTAGATGGACAGAACTATGGCTACACCTTC
v_call: TRBV10-3; d_call: -; clone_size: -; j_call: TRBJ1-1; cdr3_aa: CAIRPTDTEAFF; cdr3_nt: TGTGCCATCAGGCCGACAGACACTGAAGCTTTCTTT
v_call: TRBV7-2; d_call: -; clone_size: -; j_call: TRBJ1-4; cdr3_aa: CASGGGPRGEKLFF; cdr3_nt: TGTGCCAGCGGGGGCGGGCCGCGCGGTGAAAAACTGTTTTTT
v_call: TRBV6-2/TRBV6-3; d_call: -; clone_size: -; j_call: TRBJ2-3; cdr3_aa: CASSYSKAPGAQYF; cdr3_nt: TGTGCCAGCAGTTACTCGAAGGCCCCCGGGGCGCAGTATTTT
v_call: TRBV30; d_call: TRBD1; clone_size: -; j_call: TRBJ1-6; cdr3_aa: CAWSIDRGQSPLHF; cdr3_nt: TGTGCCTGGAGCATCGACAGGGGGCAATCACCCCTCCACTTT
v_call: TRBV6-2/TRBV6-3; d_call: -; clone_size: -; j_call: TRBJ1-2; cdr3_aa: CASSPGTKGYTF; cdr3_nt: TGTGCCAGCAGTCCCGGGACAAAAGGCTACACCTTC
v_call: TRBV29-1; d_call: TRBD1; clone_size: -; j_call: TRBJ2-7; cdr3_aa: CSGTGAAYEQYF; cdr3_nt: TGCAGCGGGACAGGGGCGGCCTACGAGCAGTACTTC
v_call: TRBV30; d_call: TRBD1; clone_size: -; j_call: TRBJ2-5; cdr3_aa: CAWSPPQTGVQETQYF; cdr3_nt: TGTGCCTGGAGTCCCCCCCAGACAGGGGTCCAAGAGACCCAGTACTTC
v_call: TRBV11-3; d_call: -; clone_size: -; j_call: TRBJ1-2; cdr3_aa: CASSPGRDYGYTF; cdr3_nt: TGTGCCAGCAGTCCAGGCAGGGACTATGGCTACACCTTC
v_call: TRBV25-1; d_call: -; clone_size: -; j_call: TRBJ2-7; cdr3_aa: CASRGRNYEQYF; cdr3_nt: TGTGCCAGCAGGGGCAGGAACTACGAGCAGTACTTC
v_call: TRBV7-2; d_call: -; clone_size: few; j_call: TRBJ2-3; cdr3_aa: CASSLALAATDTQYF; cdr3_nt: TGTGCCAGCAGCCTAGCCTTGGCGGCCACAGATACGCAGTATTTT
v_call: TRBV6-5; d_call: -; clone_size: -; j_call: TRBJ2-1; cdr3_aa: CAIGQGRFYNEQFF; cdr3_nt: TGTGCCATTGGCCAAGGGAGGTTCTACAATGAGCAGTTCTTC
v_call: TRBV7-9; d_call: -; clone_size: -; j_call: TRBJ1-2; cdr3_aa: CASSLGPNRYGYTF; cdr3_nt: TGTGCCAGCAGCTTGGGCCCCAACCGCTATGGCTACACCTTC
v_call: TRBV11-3; d_call: TRBD1; clone_size: -; j_call: TRBJ2-5; cdr3_aa: CASSLRTGGQETQYF; cdr3_nt: TGTGCCAGCAGCCTACGGACAGGGGGGCAAGAGACCCAGTACTTC
v_call: TRBV24-1; d_call: TRBD1; clone_size: -; j_call: TRBJ1-2; cdr3_aa: CATSERSRTGENNYGYTF; cdr3_nt: TGTGCCACCAGTGAGCGATCCCGGACAGGCGAGAACAACTATGGCTACACCTTC
v_call: TRBV27; d_call: TRBD1; clone_size: -; j_call: TRBJ1-2; cdr3_aa: CASSSPAGGNYGYTF; cdr3_nt: TGTGCCAGCAGTTCCCCGGCAGGGGGCAACTATGGCTACACCTTC
v_call: TRBV19; d_call: -; clone_size: -; j_call: TRBJ2-1; cdr3_aa: CASSLYSGGFENNEQFF; cdr3_nt: TGTGCCAGTAGTCTCTACTCAGGGGGGTTTGAGAACAATGAGCAGTTCTTC
v_call: TRBV5-5; d_call: TRBD1; clone_size: -; j_call: TRBJ2-7; cdr3_aa: CASSLARQGAYEQYF; cdr3_nt: TGTGCCAGCAGCTTGGCCCGACAGGGGGCCTACGAGCAGTACTTC
v_call: TRBV7-9; d_call: -; clone_size: -; j_call: TRBJ1-4; cdr3_aa: CASSPRRGQRNEKLFF; cdr3_nt: TGTGCCAGCAGCCCACGGCGGGGGCAAAGGAATGAAAAACTGTTTTTT
v_call: TRBV25-1; d_call: -; clone_size: -; j_call: TRBJ2-7; cdr3_aa: CASRSYGEQYF; cdr3_nt: TGTGCCAGCAGATCATACGGCGAGCAGTACTTC
v_call: TRBV12-3/TRBV12-4; d_call: -; clone_size: -; j_call: TRBJ2-2; cdr3_aa: CASSFDRAGELFF; cdr3_nt: TGTGCCAGCAGTTTCGATAGAGCCGGGGAGCTGTTTTTT
v_call: TRBV29-1; d_call: -; clone_size: few; j_call: TRBJ1-2; cdr3_aa: CSVEILRGFRHGYTF; cdr3_nt: TGCAGCGTTGAGATTTTGAGGGGGTTTAGGCATGGCTACACCTTC
v_call: TRBV5-5; d_call: TRBD1; clone_size: -; j_call: TRBJ2-7; cdr3_aa: CASSLALTGYEQYF; cdr3_nt: TGTGCCAGCAGCTTGGCCCTGACAGGGTACGAGCAGTACTTC
v_call: TRBV3-1/TRBV3-2; d_call: -; clone_size: -; j_call: TRBJ2-5; cdr3_aa: CASSQDRGGQETQYF; cdr3_nt: TGTGCCAGCAGCCAAGATAGGGGGGGTCAAGAGACCCAGTACTTC
v_call: TRBV13; d_call: -; clone_size: -; j_call: TRBJ2-7; cdr3_aa: CASRTGGGGTAYEQYF; cdr3_nt: TGTGCCAGCCGAACCGGAGGGGGGGGCACTGCGTACGAGCAGTACTTC
v_call: TRBV18; d_call: TRBD1; clone_size: once; j_call: TRBJ2-7; cdr3_aa: CASSQDRGGGYEQYF; cdr3_nt: TGTGCCAGCTCACAAGACAGGGGAGGCGGCTACGAGCAGTACTTC
v_call: TRBV7-9; d_call: TRBD1; clone_size: once; j_call: TRBJ1-4; cdr3_aa: CASSLGQGAEKLFF; cdr3_nt: TGTGCCAGCAGCTTAGGACAGGGGGCCGAAAAACTGTTTTTT
v_call: TRBV12-3/TRBV12-4; d_call: -; clone_size: -; j_call: TRBJ1-4; cdr3_aa: CASSSTGSEKLFF; cdr3_nt: TGTGCCAGCAGTTCGACAGGTTCTGAAAAACTGTTTTTT
v_call: TRBV19; d_call: TRBD1; clone_size: -; j_call: TRBJ1-1; cdr3_aa: CASSLTGEGTEAFF; cdr3_nt: TGTGCCAGTAGCCTGACAGGGGAAGGCACTGAAGCTTTCTTT
v_call: TRBV18; d_call: -; clone_size: -; j_call: TRBJ1-2; cdr3_aa: CASSMTANYGYTF; cdr3_nt: TGTGCCAGCTCAATGACAGCTAACTATGGCTACACCTTC
v_call: TRBV7-6; d_call: TRBD1; clone_size: -; j_call: TRBJ2-1; cdr3_aa: CASSYEQGARHEQFF; cdr3_nt: TGTGCCAGCAGCTACGAACAGGGGGCTAGGCATGAGCAGTTCTTC
v_call: TRBV6-5; d_call: -; clone_size: -; j_call: TRBJ2-1; cdr3_aa: CASTEGIKQFF; cdr3_nt: TGTGCCAGCACGGAGGGGATAAAGCAGTTCTTC
v_call: TRBV2; d_call: -; clone_size: once; j_call: TRBJ1-6; cdr3_aa: CASSGRTSNSPLHF; cdr3_nt: TGTGCCAGCAGCGGGAGGACTTCTAATTCACCCCTCCACTTT
v_call: TRBV25-1; d_call: -; clone_size: few; j_call: TRBJ1-5; cdr3_aa: CASSSLAGDNQPQHF; cdr3_nt: TGTGCCAGCAGTAGCCTGGCAGGGGACAATCAGCCCCAGCATTTT
v_call: TRBV6-4; d_call: TRBD1; clone_size: -; j_call: TRBJ2-2; cdr3_aa: CASSDSETGPNTGELFF; cdr3_nt: TGTGCCAGCAGTGACTCAGAGACAGGGCCGAACACCGGGGAGCTGTTTTTT